The T cell receptor (beta chain) under discussion was sequenced for a study of identical twins (TCRdb year 2016). Study-wide context: The study deep-sequenced TCR alpha and beta repertoires from monozygotic twins, unrelated adults of various ages and cord blood to test whether fetal clonotypes persist. To rule out contamination, the twin experiments were replicated at different times with different library preparation protocols.

General study outcomes and caveats: Fewer insertions were carried by abundant cord blood beta clonotypes, a similar but weaker trend appeared in young adult naive repertoires, and no such trend appeared in memory repertoires. In monozygotic twins, out-of-frame TCR alpha sharing was systematically underestimated by recombination models, although the models agreed with sharing between unrelated individuals. Conclusions relied on cross-sectional statistical analysis, since the same donors could not be followed over many years. Excess twin sharing in beta out-of-frame sequences was weaker because fewer shared sequences lowered the signal-to-noise ratio. Compared with coincidental sharing between unrelated individuals, out-of-frame TCR alpha sequences shared between twins showed an excess of sequences with low generation probability. Invariant T cells such as MAIT and iNKT could partly confound zero-insertion analyses, although diverse VJ usage argued against such confounding for most clonotypes.

V is cut by 3 bases and J by 2 bases, and the space between the germline ends is 16 bases. CDR1 and CDR2 are read off the germline V gene (reference sequence) as LGHDT and YNNKEL. The CDR3 covers 16 residues, taking in both the cysteine and the phenylalanine. Only the CDR3 DNA is retained, 48 bases long and in frame from the first base. Library method: 5' RACE. The listed sequencing device is Illumina HiSeq 2000. A universal primer binding site was introduced by template switching, and a unique molecular identifier was present in the final cDNA, enabling accurate counting of TCR cDNA molecules. First-strand cDNA for TCR alpha and beta chains was synthesized from specific primers in the conserved constant-segment region. Each cDNA library was double barcoded, with a SMART-Mk sample barcode plus Illumina barcodes, to control for contamination. TruSeq adapter sequences along with Illumina sample barcodes were introduced in two successive PCR steps. The TCR alpha and beta cDNA libraries were sequenced on the Illumina HiSeq platform using custom primers. Turning to the authors' computational methods: MiGEC was used to process raw reads and extract unique molecular identifiers, and MiXCR was used to find CDR3 positions. Recombination models were inferred per individual with the repgenHMM and IGoR tools using an EM algorithm. The analysis of shared clonotypes was done with the tcR package in R, with sharing normalized by the product of cloneset sizes. Out-of-frame nonproductive sequences were analyzed to study raw recombination free of thymic and clonal selection effects. The public reads were reprocessed in TCRdb via fastp at Q25 and MiXCR, keeping in-frame beta chains. Every entry covers one CDR3 protein and lists the most common genes and DNA from its rows. The V and J calls were not made by the authors but by TCRdb's processing. Within this sample are some 460,000 distinct CDR3 sequences, with approximately 14% of them counted one time only. The leading ten clones occupy around 0.57% of the sample.

Every donor in the study was a healthy Caucasian. The twin cohort comprised three pairs of female monozygotic twins, all aged roughly 18 to 30 years. CD4+ and CD8+ T cell populations were isolated with positive isolation kits from Invitrogen. This clonotype appeared once. Its antigen specificity is not known. Per-nucleotide qualities are absent, and no much larger clonotype sits a single base away. A further study also used this sample, focusing on yellow fever vaccine responses in identical twins. As noted in the second study: The T cell response to vaccination in identical twins was reported by the authors to appear partly convergent and partly personalized. In the study, vaccine-responding T cell clones were precisely tracked in identical twins.

This sequence uses TRBV3-1 and TRBJ1-1; the D gene cannot be named for sure. The sample taken for sequencing was CD4+ T cells sorted from blood. The sequence was collected from a woman under 30 in good health. CDR3 protein: CASSQIGGRGNTEAFF. The nucleotide sequence reads as follows: TGTGCCAGCAGCCAGATTGGCGGACGGGGAAACACTGAAGCTTTCTTT.